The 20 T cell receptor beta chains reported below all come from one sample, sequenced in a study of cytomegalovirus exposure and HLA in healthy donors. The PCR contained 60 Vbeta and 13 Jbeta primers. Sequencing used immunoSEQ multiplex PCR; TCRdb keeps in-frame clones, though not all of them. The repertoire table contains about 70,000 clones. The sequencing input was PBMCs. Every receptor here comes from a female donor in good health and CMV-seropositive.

CDR3 sequence reads: CAWRQSDTEAFF. The CDR3 DNA reads as TGTGCCTGGAGACAGTCAGACACTGAAGCTTTCTTT. V usage is TRBV30 and J usage is TRBJ1-1; D not certain. This CDR3 spans 12 amino acids. In germline, CDR1 is GTSNPN, CDR2 SVGIG (reference sequence). The V end lost 3 bases, the J end lost 3 bases, and 8 bases lay between the germline ends.

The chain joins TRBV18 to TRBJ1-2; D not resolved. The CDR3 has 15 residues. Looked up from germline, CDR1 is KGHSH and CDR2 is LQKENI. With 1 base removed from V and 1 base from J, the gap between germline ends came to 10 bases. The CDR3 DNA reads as TGTGCCAGCTCACCACAGAGTCAGGTTAACTATGGCTACACCTTC. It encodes CASSPQSQVNYGYTF.

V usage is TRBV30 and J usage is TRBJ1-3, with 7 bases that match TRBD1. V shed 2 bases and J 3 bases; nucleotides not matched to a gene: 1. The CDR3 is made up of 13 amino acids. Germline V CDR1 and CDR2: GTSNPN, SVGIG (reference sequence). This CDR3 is CAWSTGDGNTIYF. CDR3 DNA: TGTGCCTGGAGTACAGGGGATGGAAACACCATATATTTT.

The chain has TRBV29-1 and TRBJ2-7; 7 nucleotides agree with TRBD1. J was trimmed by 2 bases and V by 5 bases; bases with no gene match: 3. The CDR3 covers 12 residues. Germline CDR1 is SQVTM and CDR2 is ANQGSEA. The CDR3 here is CSVLQGTYEQYF. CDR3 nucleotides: TGCAGCGTTTTACAGGGGACCTACGAGCAGTACTTC.

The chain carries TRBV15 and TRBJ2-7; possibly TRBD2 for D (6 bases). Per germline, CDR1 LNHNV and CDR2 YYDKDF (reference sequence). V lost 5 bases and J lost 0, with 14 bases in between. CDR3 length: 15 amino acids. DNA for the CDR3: TGTGCCACCAGCCAAGGGGACTTGAGCTCCTACGAGCAGTACTTC. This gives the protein CATSQGDLSSYEQYF. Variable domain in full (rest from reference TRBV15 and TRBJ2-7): DAMVIQNPRYQVTQFGKPVTLSCSQTLNHNVMYWYQQKSSQAPKLLFHYYDKDFNNEADTPDNFQSRRPNTSFCFLDIRSPGLGDTAMYLCATSQGDLSSYEQYFGPGTRLTVT.

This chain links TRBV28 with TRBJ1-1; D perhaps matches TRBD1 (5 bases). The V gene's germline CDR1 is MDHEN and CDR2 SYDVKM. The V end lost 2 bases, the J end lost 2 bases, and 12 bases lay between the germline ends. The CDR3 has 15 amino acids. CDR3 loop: CASSLTQEYNTEAFF. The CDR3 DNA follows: TGTGCCAGCAGTTTAACACAGGAATATAACACTGAAGCTTTCTTT.

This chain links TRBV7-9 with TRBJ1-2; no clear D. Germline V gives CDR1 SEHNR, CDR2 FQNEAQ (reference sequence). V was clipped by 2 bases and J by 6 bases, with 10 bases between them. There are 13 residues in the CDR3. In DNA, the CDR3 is TGTGCCAGCAGCTTATATTCAGAGGATGGCTACACCTTC. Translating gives CASSLYSEDGYTF.

CDR3 in amino acids: CASSIPSTDTQYF. The CDR3 region has the DNA TGTGCCAGCAGCATCCCTAGCACAGATACGCAGTATTTT. The chain combines TRBV7-2 with TRBJ2-3; the D is unclear. This CDR3 is built from 13 residues. V dropped 5 bases and J dropped 0 bases, with 6 bases sitting between them. Germline V lookup: CDR1 SGHTA, CDR2 FQGNSA.

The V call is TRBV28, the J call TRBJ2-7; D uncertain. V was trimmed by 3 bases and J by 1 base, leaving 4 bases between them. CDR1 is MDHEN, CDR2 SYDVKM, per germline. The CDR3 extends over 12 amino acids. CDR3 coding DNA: TGTGCCAGCAGTTTCCAGTCCTACGAGCAGTACTTC. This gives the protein CASSFQSYEQYF.

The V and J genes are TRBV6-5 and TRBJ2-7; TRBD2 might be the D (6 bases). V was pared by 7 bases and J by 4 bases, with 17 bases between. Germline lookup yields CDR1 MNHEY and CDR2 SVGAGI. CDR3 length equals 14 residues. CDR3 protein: CASTSEREAYEQYF. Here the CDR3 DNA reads TGTGCCAGCACCTCAGAAAGGGAGGCATACGAGCAGTACTTC.

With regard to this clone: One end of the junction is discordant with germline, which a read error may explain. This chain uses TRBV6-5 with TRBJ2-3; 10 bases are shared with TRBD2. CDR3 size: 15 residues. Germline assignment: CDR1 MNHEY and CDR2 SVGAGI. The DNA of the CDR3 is TGTGCCAGCAGCACTAGCGGGGAGAACACAGATAAGCAGTATTTT. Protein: CASSTSGENTDKQYF.

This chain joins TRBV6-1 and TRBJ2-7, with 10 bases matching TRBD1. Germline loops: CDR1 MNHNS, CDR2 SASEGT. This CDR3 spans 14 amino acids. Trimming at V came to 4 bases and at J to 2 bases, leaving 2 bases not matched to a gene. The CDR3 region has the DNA TGTGCCAGCAGTGGGACAGGGGGTGCCTACGAGCAGTACTTC. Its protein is CASSGTGGAYEQYF.

The CDR3 DNA sequence: TGCGCCAGCAGCCAAGTAGTAGCAGCATACACTGAAGCTTTCTTT. This sequence encodes CASSQVVAAYTEAFF. The chain recombines TRBV4-3 with TRBJ1-1; D is undetermined. V lost 1 base, J lost 3 bases, and 12 bases lay in between. Looked up from germline, CDR1 is LGHNA and CDR2 is YSLEER. The CDR3 contains 15 residues.

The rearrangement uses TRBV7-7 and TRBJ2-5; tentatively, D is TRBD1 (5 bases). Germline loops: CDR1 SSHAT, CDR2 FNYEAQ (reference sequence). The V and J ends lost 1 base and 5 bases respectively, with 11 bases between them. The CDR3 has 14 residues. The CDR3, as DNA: TGTGCCAGCAGCTTAGTAGGGTCAGGGGAGACCCAGTACTTC. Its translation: CASSLVGSGETQYF.

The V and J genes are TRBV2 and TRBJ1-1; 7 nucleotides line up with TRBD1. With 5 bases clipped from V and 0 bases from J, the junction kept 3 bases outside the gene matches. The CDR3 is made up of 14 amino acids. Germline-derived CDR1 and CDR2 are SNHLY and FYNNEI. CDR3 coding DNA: TGTGCCAGCAGTAAGGGGGCGGTGAACACTGAAGCTTTCTTT. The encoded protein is CASSKGAVNTEAFF.

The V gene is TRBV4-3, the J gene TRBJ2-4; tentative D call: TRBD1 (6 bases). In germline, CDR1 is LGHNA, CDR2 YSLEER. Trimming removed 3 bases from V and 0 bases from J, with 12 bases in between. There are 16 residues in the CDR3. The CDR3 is CASSQFPGEAKNIQYF. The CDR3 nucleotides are TGCGCCAGCAGCCAGTTCCCAGGGGAAGCCAAAAACATTCAGTACTTC.

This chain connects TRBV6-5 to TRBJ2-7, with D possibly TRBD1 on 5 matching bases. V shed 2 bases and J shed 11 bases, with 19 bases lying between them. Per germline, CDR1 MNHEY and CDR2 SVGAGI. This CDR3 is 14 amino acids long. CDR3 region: CASSYIYLGREKYF. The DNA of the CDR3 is TGTGCCAGCAGTTACATTTACCTGGGCAGGGAAAAGTACTTC.

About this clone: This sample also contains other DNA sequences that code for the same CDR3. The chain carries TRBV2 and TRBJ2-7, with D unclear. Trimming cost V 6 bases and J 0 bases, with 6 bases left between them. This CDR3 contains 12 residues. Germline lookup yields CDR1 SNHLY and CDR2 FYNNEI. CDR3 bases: TGTGCCAGCAGCGCCAGCTCCTACGAGCAGTACTTC. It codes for CASSASSYEQYF.

DNA of the CDR3: TGCGCCAGCAGCCCTTCGACAGCCAACACTGAAGCTTTCTTT. It encodes CASSPSTANTEAFF. The J gene is TRBJ1-1, the V gene TRBV4-1, with D perhaps matching TRBD1 (5 bases). Between the trimmed V and J ends, which lost 4 bases and 2 bases, there was a span of 11 bases. Germline CDR1 reads MGHRA; CDR2 reads YSYEKL. The CDR3 extends over 14 amino acids.

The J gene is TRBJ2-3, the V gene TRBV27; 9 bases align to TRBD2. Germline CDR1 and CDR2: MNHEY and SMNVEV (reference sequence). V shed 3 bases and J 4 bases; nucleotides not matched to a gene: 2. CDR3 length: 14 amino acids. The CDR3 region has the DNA TGTGCCAGCAGTTTCCGCGGGGGGGCAGATACGCAGTATTTT. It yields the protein CASSFRGGADTQYF.